The present entry profiles one T cell receptor beta chain with its context. Its antigen is unidentified. The data stem from a study of OX40 agonist ivuxolimab in advanced cancers. Study-wide context: The study reported partial responses in three patients: one hepatocellular carcinoma, two cutaneous melanoma. General study findings and limits: The study found among the lowest clonal expansion in partial responders at 0.1-3.0 mg/kg. Low normalized T-cell clonal expansion also characterized some of the nonresponders. At 0.1 to 3.0 mg/kg and by week 6, CD4+ and CD8+ T cells in the blood had expanded clonally.

The length of the CDR3 is 14 residues. Germline V gives CDR1 MNHNS, CDR2 SASEGT. Deletions cut 5 bases from V and 3 bases from J, with 13 bases between. Here immunoSEQ multiplex PCR was the method, and the copy in TCRdb shows in-frame clones only, minus some. Of tens of thousands of clones in the sample, 70% to 90% were seen once. The material sequenced was CD4+ or CD8+ T cells sorted from blood, taken in a trial of the OX40 agonist ivuxolimab. V gene TRBV6-1 combines with J gene TRBJ1-2; possibly TRBD1 for D (5 bases). This clonotype was obtained from an adult with an advanced solid tumor such as melanoma, head and neck, liver or kidney cancer. CDR3 bases: TGTGCCAGCAGTTTTGACAGATATTACTATGGCTACACCTTC. Its translation: CASSFDRYYYGYTF.